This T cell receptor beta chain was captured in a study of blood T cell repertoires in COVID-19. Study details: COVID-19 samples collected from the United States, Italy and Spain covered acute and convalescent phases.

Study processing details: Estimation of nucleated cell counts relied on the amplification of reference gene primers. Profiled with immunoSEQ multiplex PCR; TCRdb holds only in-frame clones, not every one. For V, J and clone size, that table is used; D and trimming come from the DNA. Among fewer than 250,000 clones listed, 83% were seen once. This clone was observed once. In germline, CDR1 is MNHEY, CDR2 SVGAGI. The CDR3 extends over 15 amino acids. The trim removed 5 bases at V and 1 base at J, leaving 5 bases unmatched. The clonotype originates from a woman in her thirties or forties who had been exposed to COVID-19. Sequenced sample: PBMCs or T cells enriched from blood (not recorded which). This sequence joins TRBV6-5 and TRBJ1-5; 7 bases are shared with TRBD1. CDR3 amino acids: CASSTLTGSNQPQHF. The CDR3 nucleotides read TGTGCCAGCAGTACATTGACAGGGAGCAATCAGCCCCAGCATTTT.